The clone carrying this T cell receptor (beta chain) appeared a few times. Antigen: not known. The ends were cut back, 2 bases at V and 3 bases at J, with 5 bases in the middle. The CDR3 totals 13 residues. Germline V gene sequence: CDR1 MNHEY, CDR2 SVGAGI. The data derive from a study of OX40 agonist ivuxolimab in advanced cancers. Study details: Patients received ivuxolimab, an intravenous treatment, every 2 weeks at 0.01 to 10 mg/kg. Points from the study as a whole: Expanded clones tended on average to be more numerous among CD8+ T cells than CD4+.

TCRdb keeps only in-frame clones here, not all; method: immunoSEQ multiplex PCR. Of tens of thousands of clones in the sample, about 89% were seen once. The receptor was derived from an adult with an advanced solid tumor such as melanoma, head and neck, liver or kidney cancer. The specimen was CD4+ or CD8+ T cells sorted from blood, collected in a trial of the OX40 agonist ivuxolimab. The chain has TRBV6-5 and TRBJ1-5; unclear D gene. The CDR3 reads CASSYRNNQPQHF. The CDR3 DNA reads TGTGCCAGCAGTTACAGGAACAATCAGCCCCAGCATTTT.